A single sample gave rise to the 32 T cell receptor beta chains below, sequenced in a study of cytomegalovirus exposure and HLA in healthy donors. Generated by immunoSEQ multiplex PCR, the TCRdb table keeps only in-frame clones and is missing some. The sample has about 130,000 clones, approximately 88% seen once. The sequencing sample was made of PBMCs. The receptor set was obtained from a woman aged 18-29 years in good health and CMV-seronegative.

The CDR3 DNA follows: TGTGCCAGTAACCCACAGGGTCGGGTCGGCAATCAGCCCCAGCATTTT. It translates to CASNPQGRVGNQPQHF. The gene calls are TRBV19 and TRBJ1-5, with D possibly being TRBD1 (6 bases). Trimming removed 7 bases from V and 2 bases from J, with 18 bases in between. In germline, CDR1 is LNHDA, CDR2 SQIVND (reference sequence). The CDR3 sequence is 16 residues long. The full variable domain, with the rest looked up from reference TRBV19 and TRBJ1-5, is DGGITQSPKYLFRKEGQNVTLSCEQNLNHDAMYWYRQDPGQGLRLIYYSQIVNDFQKGDIAEGYSVSREKKESFPLTVTSAQKNPTAFYLCASNPQGRVGNQPQHFGDGTRLSIL.

About this clone itself: Additional DNA sequences in this sample encode the identical CDR3. The chain joins TRBV4-1 to TRBJ1-5; D uncertain. This CDR3 contains 15 residues. V was trimmed by 3 bases and J by 5 bases, leaving 14 bases between them. Per the germline V gene, CDR1 is MGHRA and CDR2 is YSYEKL. The CDR3 DNA reads TGCGCCAGCAGCCAGCTAATCGGAGGGCATCAGCCCCAGCATTTT. Residues: CASSQLIGGHQPQHF.

The CDR3 nucleotides read TGTGCCTGGGCTTTAGCGGGTCTCAATGAGCAGTTCTTC. Its protein is CAWALAGLNEQFF. The rearrangement links TRBV30 to TRBJ2-1; 7 bases are shared with TRBD2. Germline V gene data show CDR1 as GTSNPN and CDR2 as SVGIG (reference sequence). V gave up 5 bases and J gave up 6 bases; unmatched junction bases: 7. This CDR3 is built from 13 residues.

The V gene is TRBV25-1, the J gene TRBJ1-4; D might be TRBD1 (5 bases). V lost 1 base, J lost 6 bases, and 9 bases lay in between. The germline V gene encodes CDR1 MGHDK and CDR2 SYGVNS. The CDR3 runs 14 residues. CDR3 in DNA: TGTGCCAGCAGTGAATTGGGGCCGGATGAAAAACTGTTTTTT. Translation: CASSELGPDEKLFF.

The rearrangement joins TRBV4-2 to TRBJ2-7; 8 bases match TRBD2. The germline V gene has CDR1 LGHNA and CDR2 YNFKEQ. V was pared by 5 bases and J by 6 bases, with 6 bases of the junction left unmatched. There are 13 residues in the CDR3. The CDR3 region is CASSTSGRGEQYF. The CDR3 DNA follows: TGTGCCAGCAGCACAAGCGGGAGAGGCGAGCAGTACTTC.

The chain couples TRBV7-9 to TRBJ1-2; possibly TRBD1 for D (6 bases). Germline assignment: CDR1 SEHNR and CDR2 FQNEAQ (reference sequence). V lost 4 bases, J lost 4 bases, and 13 bases lay in between. The CDR3 extends over 14 amino acids. DNA for the CDR3: TGTGCCAGCAGCTCATTCAGGGGTATCTATGGCTACACCTTC. It encodes CASSSFRGIYGYTF.

V and J are TRBV28 and TRBJ1-2; 9 nucleotides match TRBD1. Germline CDR1 reads MDHEN; CDR2 reads SYDVKM. V trimming: 7 bases; J trimming: 3 bases; junction bases outside the gene matches: 15. The CDR3 length is 17 residues. Written as DNA, the CDR3 is TGTGCCAGCATGTCGGGACAGGGCGGGGGAAATGACTATGGCTACACCTTC. Its translation is CASMSGQGGGNDYGYTF.

The chain uses TRBV19 and TRBJ2-1; 8 nucleotides line up with TRBD2. V shed 6 bases, J shed 0 bases, and the junction held 1 base outside the gene matches. The CDR3 is 14 residues long. CDR1 is LNHDA and CDR2 is SQIVND in the germline V gene (reference sequence). As DNA, the CDR3 is TGTGCCAGTAGCAGCGGGAGCTCCTACAATGAGCAGTTCTTC. This encodes CASSSGSSYNEQFF.

The rearrangement uses TRBV11-3 and TRBJ2-1, with D possibly TRBD1 on 6 matching bases. This CDR3 is 15 amino acids long. Germline assignment: CDR1 SGHNT and CDR2 YENEEA. V was clipped by 0 bases and J by 9 bases, with 15 bases between them. The CDR3 protein is CASSLDLQGSVEQFF. CDR3 bases: TGTGCCAGCAGCTTAGATCTACAGGGTTCTGTTGAGCAGTTCTTC.

This chain uses TRBV28 with TRBJ2-7; 7 bases agree with TRBD1. Losses at the gene ends were 4 bases for V and 3 bases for J; bases not matched to a gene: 15. Germline-derived CDR1 and CDR2 are MDHEN and SYDVKM. The CDR3 consists of 17 residues. The chain's CDR3 is CASSWGQPHGPLYEQYF. CDR3 bases: TGTGCCAGCAGTTGGGGACAGCCTCATGGTCCCCTCTACGAGCAGTACTTC.

The chain joins TRBV11-2 to TRBJ2-7; D may be TRBD2 (6 bases). Trimming removed 4 bases from V and 5 bases from J, with 24 bases in between. Germline V gene data show CDR1 as SGHAT and CDR2 as FQNNGV. The CDR3 loop spans 17 amino acids. CDR3 coding DNA: TGTGCCAGCAGCTCCCATTGGGAAAGCCGTGGGGGGAACGAGCAGTACTTC. Encoded protein: CASSSHWESRGGNEQYF. Combining the CDR3 with reference TRBV11-2 and TRBJ2-7 gives the whole variable domain EAGVAQSPRYKIIEKRQSVAFWCNPISGHATLYWYQQILGQGPKLLIQFQNNGVVDDSQLPKDRFSAERLKGVDSTLKIQPAKLEDSAVYLCASSSHWESRGGNEQYFGPGTRLTVT.

The chain couples TRBV10-1 to TRBJ2-2; D remains unclear. V dropped 3 bases and J dropped 7 bases, with 6 bases sitting between them. This CDR3 comprises 12 residues. Germline values: CDR1 WNHNN, CDR2 SYGVQD (reference sequence). The DNA for the CDR3 is TGCGCCAGCAGTGACCCAGGCGGGGAGCTGTTTTTT. Its translation: CASSDPGGELFF.

V and J are TRBV7-9 and TRBJ2-7; a weak D match, TRBD1 (5 bases). The CDR3 covers 14 residues. Deletions cut 1 base from V and 5 bases from J, with 12 bases between. CDR1 is SEHNR, CDR2 FQNEAQ, per germline (reference sequence). In nucleotides, the CDR3 is TGTGCCAGCAGCTTAGGGGCAGGGATACACGAGCAGTACTTC. Amino acid sequence: CASSLGAGIHEQYF.

V and J are TRBV25-1 and TRBJ2-2; a possible D gene is TRBD1 (5 bases). V lost 0 bases to trimming and J lost 2 bases, with 10 bases between them. The germline V gene encodes CDR1 MGHDK and CDR2 SYGVNS. The CDR3 has 16 residues. The CDR3 spells CASSEYPGINTGELFF. DNA of the CDR3: TGTGCCAGCAGTGAATACCCAGGGATAAACACCGGGGAGCTGTTTTTT.

In DNA, the CDR3 is TGCGCCAGCAGTCGGTCAGGTGGCTATGGCTACACCTTC. Amino acids: CASSRSGGYGYTF. This chain uses TRBV23-1 with TRBJ1-2; D is ambiguous. TRBV23-1 is flagged as an ORF with uncertain function. The CDR3 has 13 amino acids. The ends were cut back, 4 bases at V and 4 bases at J, with 10 bases in the middle.

This clone was detected once. The chain couples TRBV7-3 to TRBJ2-5; 9 positions match TRBD2. Germline V CDR1 and CDR2: SGHTA, FQGTGA. The length of the CDR3 is 18 residues. The V gene end was trimmed by 5 bases and the J gene end by 4 bases; junction bases not matched to a gene: 17. Here the CDR3 reads CASSPSPRASGISETQYF. The CDR3 coding sequence is TGTGCCAGCAGCCCCTCTCCCCGGGCTAGCGGGATATCAGAGACCCAGTACTTC.

The sample holds a few counts of this clone. This chain joins TRBV2 and TRBJ1-5; 9 nucleotides match TRBD1. The germline V gene has CDR1 SNHLY and CDR2 FYNNEI. J was trimmed by 5 bases and V by 6 bases; bases with no gene match: 2. The CDR3 spans 13 residues. The CDR3 coding sequence is TGTGCCAGCAGGAGGACAGGGGATCAGCCCCAGCATTTT. Protein product: CASRRTGDQPQHF.

In nucleotides, the CDR3 is TGTGCCAGCAGCTTGTCGGACAACACAGATACGCAGTATTTT. Translation gives CASSLSDNTDTQYF. The chain couples TRBV7-2 to TRBJ2-3; maybe TRBD1 (5 bases). The CDR3 consists of 14 residues. Trimming removed 3 bases from V and 2 bases from J, with 9 bases in between. CDR1 is SGHTA, CDR2 FQGNSA, per germline.

J is TRBJ2-1 and V is TRBV18; 9 bases line up with TRBD2. CDR3 length: 15 amino acids. V was clipped by 8 bases and J by 4 bases; unmatched bases: 9. Per germline, CDR1 KGHSH and CDR2 LQKENI. CDR3 DNA: TGTGCCAGCCGCCTGAGCGGGAGGATTTACAATGAGCAGTTCTTC. The encoded protein is CASRLSGRIYNEQFF.

The CDR3 DNA reads as TGTGCCAACAAATCCGGGACAGGGTGGACTGAAGCTTTCTTT. This codes for CANKSGTGWTEAFF. The rearrangement uses TRBV6-7 and TRBJ1-1; 9 nucleotides agree with TRBD1. TRBV6-7 is an ORF; its function is uncertain. The CDR3 extends over 14 amino acids. V lost 10 bases, J lost 5 bases, and 11 bases stayed unmatched.

The chain carries TRBV12-5 and TRBJ2-3, with a weak D call TRBD1 (7 bases). The CDR3 is 18 residues long. V gave up 4 bases and J gave up 3 bases, with 23 bases separating them. The germline CDR1 and CDR2 sequences are LGHNT and FRNRAP. The CDR3 nucleotides read TGTGCTAGTGGTTCGCTAATCCCTCAGGGGGGTATGACAGATACGCAGTATTTT. Translation gives CASGSLIPQGGMTDTQYF. The full variable domain, in which reference TRBV12-5 and TRBJ2-3 provide the parts outside the CDR3, is DARVTQTPRHKVTEMGQEVTMRCQPILGHNTVFWYRQTMMQGLELLAYFRNRAPLDDSGMPKDRFSAEMPDATLATLKIQPSEPRDSAVYFCASGSLIPQGGMTDTQYFGPGTRLTVL.

This chain connects TRBV27 to TRBJ2-1; tentatively, D is TRBD2 (6 bases). V lost 4 bases, J lost 4 bases, and 14 bases lay in between. The CDR3 has 15 residues. CDR1 is MNHEY, CDR2 SMNVEV, per germline (reference sequence). CDR3 residues: CASSYTGTLYNEQFF. The CDR3 bases are TGTGCCAGCAGTTACACCGGGACTCTTTACAATGAGCAGTTCTTC.

The CDR3 sequence: CASRLGFSGSAYNEQFF. Written as DNA, the CDR3 is TGTGCCAGCCGCCTAGGGTTTAGCGGGAGTGCCTACAATGAGCAGTTCTTC. The rearrangement joins TRBV5-8 to TRBJ2-1; 9 positions match TRBD2. With 7 bases clipped from V and 2 bases from J, the junction kept 13 bases outside the gene matches. Germline CDR1 SGHTS, CDR2 YDEGEE. This CDR3 has 17 residues.

The chain couples TRBV5-4 to TRBJ2-1; tentatively, D is TRBD1 (5 bases). Trimming cost V 5 bases and J 6 bases, with 12 bases left between them. The V gene's germline CDR1 is SGHNT and CDR2 YYREEE (reference sequence). This CDR3 comprises 13 residues. The CDR3 DNA follows: TGTGCCAGCAGGCTCCAGGGTAGCAATGAGCAGTTCTTC. It translates to CASRLQGSNEQFF.

A few counts support this clone. V gene TRBV28 combines with J gene TRBJ1-5; possible D gene TRBD1, 6 bases. CDR1 and CDR2 from the germline V gene are MDHEN and SYDVKM. This CDR3 has 14 amino acids. V dropped 6 bases and J dropped 5 bases, with 14 bases sitting between them. The CDR3 DNA reads TGTGCCAGCAGCCAAGAGAGGGGGTATCAGCCCCAGCATTTT. It encodes CASSQERGYQPQHF.

This sequence joins TRBV19 and TRBJ1-2; 7 bases align to TRBD1. The germline CDR1 and CDR2 sequences are LNHDA and SQIVND (reference sequence). The CDR3 totals 13 residues. The trim removed 5 bases at V and 6 bases at J, leaving 6 bases unmatched. The CDR3: CASSRDRANGYTF. In DNA form, the CDR3 reads TGTGCCAGTAGTCGTGACAGGGCGAATGGCTACACCTTC. Using reference TRBV19 and TRBJ1-2 for the parts outside the CDR3, the full variable domain is DGGITQSPKYLFRKEGQNVTLSCEQNLNHDAMYWYRQDPGQGLRLIYYSQIVNDFQKGDIAEGYSVSREKKESFPLTVTSAQKNPTAFYLCASSRDRANGYTFGSGTRLTVV.

The chain links TRBV7-8 to TRBJ1-5; D possibly corresponds to TRBD1 (6 bases). The CDR3 consists of 16 residues. In germline, CDR1 is SGHVS, CDR2 FQNEAQ. V dropped 0 bases and J dropped 2 bases, with 11 bases sitting between them. The CDR3 loop is CASSLAGPGGNQPQHF. In DNA form, the CDR3 reads TGTGCCAGCAGCTTAGCAGGCCCAGGGGGCAATCAGCCCCAGCATTTT. Filled out from reference TRBV7-8 and TRBJ1-5, the complete variable domain reads GAGVSQSPRYKVAKRGQDVALRCDPISGHVSLFWYQQALGQGPEFLTYFQNEAQLDKSGLPSDRFFAERPEGSVSTLKIQRTQQEDSAVYLCASSLAGPGGNQPQHFGDGTRLSIL.

The chain links TRBV6-4 to TRBJ1-4; tentatively, D is TRBD1 (6 bases). Germline V lookup: CDR1 MRHNA, CDR2 SNTAGT. The V and J ends lost 2 bases and 6 bases respectively, with 13 bases between them. The CDR3 runs to 15 residues. CDR3 sequence reads: CASSDRGQEDEKLFF. CDR3 nucleotides: TGTGCCAGCAGTGACAGGGGACAAGAGGATGAAAAACTGTTTTTT.

This clone was counted once. This sequence joins TRBV6-1 and TRBJ2-1; D gene uncertain. In germline, CDR1 is MNHNS, CDR2 SASEGT. V was cut by 5 bases and J by 2 bases, with 13 bases left in between. The CDR3 covers 15 residues. CDR3 in DNA: TGTGCCAGCAGTCAGGTCCAGAACCCCTACAATGAGCAGTTCTTC. Its protein is CASSQVQNPYNEQFF.

V gene TRBV25-1 combines with J gene TRBJ2-2; D gene uncertain. The V and J ends lost 6 bases and 7 bases respectively, with 6 bases between them. The CDR3 runs to 11 residues. Germline V lookup: CDR1 MGHDK, CDR2 SYGVNS. CDR3 residues: CASREIGELFF. Here the CDR3 DNA reads TGTGCCAGCAGAGAGATCGGGGAGCTGTTTTTT.

The V call is TRBV7-9, the J call TRBJ2-1; 10 nucleotides line up with TRBD2. Losses at the gene ends were 1 base for V and 9 bases for J; bases not matched to a gene: 6. The CDR3 has 15 residues. The V gene's germline CDR1 is SEHNR and CDR2 FQNEAQ (reference sequence). CDR3 sequence reads: CASSLELAGAAEQFF. The CDR3 DNA reads as TGTGCCAGCAGCTTAGAGCTAGCGGGAGCGGCTGAGCAGTTCTTC.

The V call is TRBV11-2, the J call TRBJ2-5, with 9 bases fitting TRBD1. Germline V gene lookup returns CDR1 SGHAT and CDR2 FQNNGV. Losses at the gene ends were 5 bases for V and 7 bases for J; bases not matched to a gene: 11. The CDR3 totals 15 residues. In DNA, the CDR3 is TGTGCCAGCAGCCCACTACAGGGGGCGGGCGTGACCCAGTACTTC. Translation: CASSPLQGAGVTQYF.